The 32 T cell receptor beta chains given below trace back to one sample, sequenced in a study of T cells after yellow fever vaccination. TCRdb re-analysed the 5' RACE reads in MiXCR, keeping a single row per CDR3 protein. The sample records about 240,000 distinct CDR3 sequences, less than 9% being singletons. Here the sequenced sample was CD4+ T cells sorted from PBMCs, taken 15 days after the yellow fever booster vaccination. Receptors were obtained from a man aged 25-45 years who received the YFV17D yellow fever vaccine.

This clonotype has a count of ten or more. The chain is built from TRBV24-1 and TRBJ2-3; a weak D match, TRBD1 (6 bases). The V end lost 9 bases, the J end lost 0 bases, and 9 bases lay between the germline ends. CDR1 KGHDR and CDR2 SFDVKD come from the germline V gene. The CDR3 has 13 residues. Written as DNA, the CDR3 is TGTGCCACCCAGGGGCCCAGCACAGATACGCAGTATTTT. Its translation is CATQGPSTDTQYF.

The gene calls are TRBV28 and TRBJ2-3; tentative D call: TRBD2 (6 bases). Trimming pared 1 base from V and 5 bases from J, leaving 13 bases between. Per the germline V gene, CDR1 is MDHEN and CDR2 is SYDVKM. The CDR3 spans 15 residues. This CDR3 is CASSLLGGTGDTQYF. CDR3 DNA: TGTGCCAGCAGTTTATTGGGCGGGACGGGAGATACGCAGTATTTT.

This clonotype was counted many times. This rearrangement joins TRBV9 to TRBJ2-1; possible D gene TRBD2, 5 bases. Germline-derived CDR1 and CDR2 are SGDLS and YYNGEE. Trimming shortened V by 0 bases and J by 5 bases, and 6 bases separated the two germline ends. The CDR3 has 13 amino acids. CDR3 sequence: CASSVASNNEQFF. Here the CDR3 DNA reads TGTGCCAGCAGCGTAGCTAGCAACAATGAGCAGTTCTTC.

At least ten counts were recorded for this clonotype. J is TRBJ2-2 and V is TRBV5-1; D not resolved. V was trimmed by 0 bases and J by 2 bases, leaving 5 bases between them. The CDR3 is 14 amino acids. Germline CDR1 and CDR2: SGHRS and YFSETQ. This CDR3 is CASSLGINTGELFF. The CDR3 DNA reads TGCGCCAGCAGCTTGGGTATCAACACCGGGGAGCTGTTTTTT.

In this sample, this clonotype turned up many times. The chain uses TRBV25-1 and TRBJ2-7; tentatively, D is TRBD1 or TRBD2 (5 bases each). The V end lost 8 bases, the J end lost 0 bases, and 8 bases lay between the germline ends. This CDR3 region has 12 residues. Germline V lookup: CDR1 MGHDK, CDR2 SYGVNS. This CDR3 reads CASVGVSYEQYF. The CDR3 region has the DNA TGTGCCAGCGTGGGGGTCTCCTACGAGCAGTACTTC.

This clonotype was observed a few times. The chain carries TRBV4-2 and TRBJ1-5; D is possibly TRBD1 (5 bases). The CDR3 consists of 16 residues. Germline V gene lookup returns CDR1 LGHNA and CDR2 YNFKEQ. V dropped 1 base and J dropped 2 bases, with 12 bases sitting between them. The CDR3 protein is CASSQGQARGNQPQHF. CDR3 in DNA: TGTGCCAGCAGCCAAGGCCAGGCCAGGGGCAATCAGCCCCAGCATTTT.

This chain uses TRBV19 with TRBJ2-1; D unresolved. The CDR3 has 11 amino acids. Trimming removed 5 bases from V and 10 bases from J, with 9 bases in between. Per germline, CDR1 LNHDA and CDR2 SQIVND (reference sequence). CDR3 sequence reads: CASSQAREQFF. The CDR3 coding sequence is TGTGCCAGTAGTCAAGCGCGGGAGCAGTTCTTC.

This clonotype was seen many times. CDR3 coding DNA: TGCAGTGCTAGACCGGGCGGGTACGAGCAGTACTTC. As protein: CSARPGGYEQYF. This chain connects TRBV20-1 to TRBJ2-7; tentatively, D is TRBD2 (5 bases). V shed 2 bases and J shed 4 bases, with 9 bases lying between them. Germline V gene lookup returns CDR1 DFQATT and CDR2 SNEGSKA (reference sequence). The CDR3 loop spans 12 amino acids.

This clonotype was detected only a few times. The chain employs TRBV19 and TRBJ1-1; D might be TRBD1 (6 bases). V lost 5 bases to trimming and J lost 7 bases, with 23 bases between them. Germline lookup yields CDR1 LNHDA and CDR2 SQIVND (reference sequence). The CDR3 loop spans 16 amino acids. The CDR3 nucleotides are TGTGCCAGTAGTCCCGATTCCGGGGGGCGACTATTTGAAGCTTTCTTT. Translating it yields CASSPDSGGRLFEAFF. Full variable domain (missing parts from reference TRBV19 and TRBJ1-1): DGGITQSPKYLFRKEGQNVTLSCEQNLNHDAMYWYRQDPGQGLRLIYYSQIVNDFQKGDIAEGYSVSREKKESFPLTVTSAQKNPTAFYLCASSPDSGGRLFEAFFGQGTRLTVV.

In its sample, this clonotype was seen a few times. CDR3 nucleotide sequence: TGTGCCGCAAGACAGGGTGTGGTCAATGAGCAGTTCTTC. This encodes CAARQGVVNEQFF. V is TRBV28 and J is TRBJ2-1; 7 bases fit TRBD1. V lost 11 bases, J lost 6 bases, and 10 bases stayed unmatched. Per the germline V gene, CDR1 is MDHEN and CDR2 is SYDVKM. The CDR3 consists of 13 residues.

This clonotype has just a few counts. V is TRBV24-1 and J is TRBJ2-7; 7 positions match TRBD1. Germline CDR1 is KGHDR and CDR2 is SFDVKD. This CDR3 is built from 14 residues. The junction had 3 bases not matched to a gene; V was cut back by 2 bases and J by 3 bases. The CDR3 protein is CATSDSAGGYEQYF. The DNA of the CDR3 is TGTGCCACCAGTGATTCCGCAGGGGGCTACGAGCAGTACTTC.

The chain couples TRBV10-3 to TRBJ1-4; maybe TRBD1 (6 bases). Trimming removed 7 bases at V and 8 bases at J, with 14 bases between. CDR3 length: 13 residues. Germline CDR1 ENHRY, CDR2 SYGVKD. The CDR3 reads CAIKNREGEKLFF. CDR3 coding DNA: TGTGCCATCAAAAACAGGGAAGGGGAAAAACTGTTTTTT.

This clonotype was seen repeatedly, ten times or more. The chain recombines TRBV20-1 with TRBJ2-3; 8 positions match TRBD2. Germline values: CDR1 DFQATT, CDR2 SNEGSKA (reference sequence). This CDR3 contains 14 residues. Germline trimming cut 4 bases from V and 4 bases from J; bases unmatched to any gene: 7. CDR3 protein: CSAKERESSDTQYF. The CDR3 bases are TGCAGTGCTAAGGAGCGGGAGTCCTCAGATACGCAGTATTTT.

This clonotype occurred a few times. V gene TRBV6-2 or TRBV6-3 combines with J gene TRBJ2-1; no clear D. V was trimmed by 10 bases and J by 1 base, leaving 5 bases between them. CDR3 length equals 11 residues. Germline CDR1 is MNHEY and CDR2 is SVGEGT. In DNA, the CDR3 is TGTGCCATCCGGTCCTACAATGAGCAGTTCTTC. Its protein is CAIRSYNEQFF.

Here the CDR3 reads CASTPPRGGRYNEQFF. The CDR3 bases are TGTGCCAGCACTCCCCCCAGGGGCGGGAGGTACAATGAGCAGTTCTTC. The chain combines TRBV7-8 with TRBJ2-1; 8 bases align to TRBD2. This CDR3 is built from 16 residues. After removal of 7 bases from V and 4 bases from J, the junction contained 12 bases not matched to a gene. The germline CDR1 and CDR2 sequences are SGHVS and FQNEAQ.

The table lists this clonotype with a few counts. The J gene is TRBJ2-7, the V gene TRBV27; possible D gene TRBD1, 6 bases. V shed 2 bases and J shed 2 bases, with 13 bases lying between them. CDR3 size: 15 residues. CDR1 is MNHEY and CDR2 is SMNVEV in the germline V gene (reference sequence). In DNA, the CDR3 is TGTGCCAGCAGTTTAAGGCAGGGGTATCCCTACGAGCAGTACTTC. Translating gives CASSLRQGYPYEQYF.

In this sample, this clonotype turned up a few times. The V and J genes are TRBV5-6 and TRBJ2-5; D might be TRBD1 (6 bases). Germline assignment: CDR1 SGHDT and CDR2 YYEEEE. Trimming left V 4 bases short and J 2 bases short, with 18 bases between. The CDR3 runs to 16 residues. CDR3 nucleotide sequence: TGTGCCAGCAGCCGATTCGGACAGACGTCTCAAGAGACCCAGTACTTC. This encodes CASSRFGQTSQETQYF.

This clonotype came up many times. The chain carries TRBV5-1 and TRBJ2-1; no clear D gene. The V end lost 0 bases, the J end lost 4 bases, and 11 bases lay between the germline ends. Germline V lookup: CDR1 SGHRS, CDR2 YFSETQ. The CDR3 extends over 15 amino acids. DNA of the CDR3: TGCGCCAGCAGCTTGGTTGCGGAAGGGTACAATGAGCAGTTCTTC. Its translation: CASSLVAEGYNEQFF.

This clonotype appeared many times. CDR3 region: CASSLSGKQFF. As DNA, the CDR3 is TGCGCCAGCAGCTTGTCGGGGAAGCAGTTCTTC. The chain links TRBV5-1 to TRBJ2-1; D is perhaps TRBD2 (5 bases). V was pared by 1 base and J by 11 bases, with 7 bases between. This CDR3 spans 11 amino acids. The germline gives CDR1 SGHRS, CDR2 YFSETQ.

This clonotype has only a few counts. The chain couples TRBV15 to TRBJ2-7, with D maybe TRBD2 (5 bases). This CDR3 contains 17 residues. Trimming stripped 3 bases from V and 1 base from J, with 19 bases between. CDR1 LNHNV and CDR2 YYDKDF come from the germline V gene (reference sequence). CDR3 nucleotide sequence: TGTGCCACCAGCAGGATATTAGCAGGCGGGCGATCCTACGAGCAGTACTTC. Encoded protein: CATSRILAGGRSYEQYF.

This clonotype was detected many times. This rearrangement joins TRBV5-5 to TRBJ1-1; 7 bases line up with TRBD1. The J segment lost 3 bases and the V segment lost 4 bases, leaving 6 bases of the junction unmatched. The germline V gene has CDR1 SGHKS and CDR2 YYEKEE (reference sequence). This CDR3 is built from 14 residues. The CDR3 sequence is CASSIRTGYTEAFF. The CDR3 DNA reads TGTGCCAGCAGCATCAGGACAGGCTACACTGAAGCTTTCTTT.

The chain couples TRBV5-4 to TRBJ2-2, with D uncertain. Germline V gene lookup returns CDR1 SGHNT and CDR2 YYREEE (reference sequence). The CDR3 loop spans 16 amino acids. Trimming cost V 0 bases and J 6 bases, with 15 bases left between them. The CDR3 sequence: CASSLAAEGRAGELFF. CDR3 in DNA: TGTGCCAGCAGCTTGGCGGCTGAAGGCCGCGCCGGGGAGCTGTTTTTT.

The CDR3 DNA follows: TGTGCCAGCAAACTTTGGACGTCGGGGACAGGGCCGTGGGAAGAGACCCAGTACTTC. It codes for CASKLWTSGTGPWEETQYF. The chain has TRBV12-3 or TRBV12-4 and TRBJ2-5, with 9 bases fitting TRBD1. V was pared by 7 bases and J by 3 bases, with 21 bases of the junction left unmatched. The CDR3 runs to 19 residues.

This clonotype was detected ten times or more. The chain is built from TRBV15 and TRBJ1-2; the D gene is possibly TRBD1 (5 bases). This CDR3 spans 15 amino acids. Trimming removed 3 bases from V and 9 bases from J, with 20 bases in between. CDR1 is LNHNV, CDR2 YYDKDF, per germline (reference sequence). CDR3 protein: CATSRGGFRGMSYTF. The DNA of the CDR3 is TGTGCCACCAGCAGGGGGGGGTTTCGGGGTATGAGCTACACCTTC.

This clonotype was found a few times. This chain links TRBV5-4 with TRBJ2-5, with TRBD2 matching 8 bases. CDR3 length: 15 residues. Germline CDR1 SGHNT, CDR2 YYREEE (reference sequence). With V trimmed by 3 bases and J by 4 bases, 8 bases remained unmatched. As DNA, the CDR3 is TGTGCCAGCAGCTATTCCGGGAGGGCCGGAGAGACCCAGTACTTC. It is translated as CASSYSGRAGETQYF.

The chain employs TRBV20-1 and TRBJ2-1; 8 nucleotides agree with TRBD2. The germline gives CDR1 DFQATT, CDR2 SNEGSKA (reference sequence). V shed 6 bases and J 0 bases; nucleotides not matched to a gene: 10. This CDR3 has 16 residues. CDR3 sequence reads: CSAPRASGGSYNEQFF. The CDR3 nucleotides are TGCAGTGCCCCCCGAGCGAGCGGGGGCTCCTACAATGAGCAGTTCTTC.

This clonotype was recorded many times. The CDR3 DNA is TGTGCCAGCAGCTTGTTGACAGAAGAGACCCAGTACTTC. Translation gives CASSLLTEETQYF. J is TRBJ2-5 and V is TRBV5-5; D may be TRBD1 (5 bases). The germline V gene encodes CDR1 SGHKS and CDR2 YYEKEE (reference sequence). The CDR3 totals 13 residues. V lost 1 base, J lost 3 bases, and 7 bases lay in between.

This clonotype was observed a handful of times. The rearrangement uses TRBV5-6 and TRBJ1-6; D unclear. Germline CDR1 reads SGHDT; CDR2 reads YYEEEE. The V and J ends lost 0 bases and 11 bases respectively, with 12 bases between them. The CDR3 is 14 amino acids. CDR3 protein: CASSLVGSGAPLHF. Here the CDR3 DNA reads TGTGCCAGCAGCTTGGTCGGCTCCGGGGCACCCCTCCACTTT.

This clonotype was detected only a few times. The chain uses TRBV18 and TRBJ1-4; weak D call: TRBD1 (6 bases). The CDR3 is 13 residues long. Germline CDR1 reads KGHSH; CDR2 reads LQKENI. The V gene lost 2 bases and the J gene lost 7 bases, with 8 bases spanning the gap. CDR3 region: CASSPIQGEKLFF. Written as DNA, the CDR3 is TGTGCCAGCTCACCAATACAGGGTGAAAAACTGTTTTTT.

This clonotype has at least ten counts. The V call is TRBV20-1, the J call TRBJ2-3, with D maybe TRBD2 (5 bases). The V gene's germline CDR1 is DFQATT and CDR2 SNEGSKA (reference sequence). V gave up 6 bases and J gave up 2 bases, with 15 bases separating them. CDR3 length: 14 residues. CDR3 region: CSAVRTPTTDTQYF. The DNA for the CDR3 is TGCAGTGCCGTCCGGACTCCCACCACAGATACGCAGTATTTT.

This clonotype was seen repeatedly, ten times or more. The rearrangement joins TRBV29-1 to TRBJ2-1; D possibly uses TRBD1 or TRBD2 (6 bases each). Germline-derived CDR1 and CDR2 are SQVTM and ANQGSEA. The CDR3 totals 14 residues. The V gene lost 4 bases and the J gene lost 8 bases, with 18 bases spanning the gap. The CDR3 nucleotides are TGCAGCGTTGTTGTCGGGGGCAAAAGACATGAGCAGTTCTTC. Protein product: CSVVVGGKRHEQFF.

The sample holds a few counts of this clonotype. The rearrangement links TRBV29-1 to TRBJ1-1, with D perhaps TRBD1 (6 bases). CDR1 and CDR2 from the germline V gene are SQVTM and ANQGSEA. Trimming pared 7 bases from V and 1 base from J, leaving 13 bases between. This CDR3 is built from 13 residues. CDR3 in amino acids: CSAATGQNTEAFF. CDR3 nucleotide sequence: TGCAGCGCCGCCACGGGACAGAACACTGAAGCTTTCTTT.